This T cell receptor (beta chain) was observed in a study of metastatic and nonmetastatic thyroid tumors (TCRdb year 2020). Regarding the research as a whole: The researchers compared repertoires between peripheral blood samples and tumor or nodule tissue samples from patients with malignant or benign thyroid disease. Here is what the overall study found, with its caveats: In both blood and tumor samples, malignant tumors were reported to have significantly higher TCR beta diversity than benign nodules.

Before undergoing thyroid surgery, none of the patients had been given any kind of treatment. Using T-cell receptor beta sequencing, the researchers looked back retrospectively at clinical samples from patients, gathered between about 2011 and 2018. As for this clone: Its antigen is still unknown. Relative to the germline gene, one junction end is altered; a read error may explain this.

The library relied on PCR. TCRdb lists the instrument as Illumina HiSeq 4000. The TCR beta-chain CDR3 region of each patient was profiled by high-throughput sequencing. In the paper's pipeline: A classifier to discriminate distant-metastatic papillary thyroid cancer patients was built from CDR3 differences across clinicopathological groups. The Shannon index was used to measure repertoire diversity, and the Morisita-Horn index was used to measure how similar tumor and blood repertoires were. The public reads were reprocessed in TCRdb via fastp at Q25 and MiXCR, keeping in-frame beta chains. These V and J calls are TCRdb output, not the study's own analysis. Across this sample there are more than 15,000 clones, with approximately 30% seen only once. Over 20% of the sample goes to the ten largest clones. What was sequenced was tumor tissue. The origin of this receptor is a female donor with papillary thyroid cancer or a benign thyroid nodule (not recorded which). Some clones in this sample may be carry-over from other donors' samples.

The bases are TGTGCCAGCAGCCCCAAGGTGGGGGGGTACGAGCATTACTTC. This gives the protein CASSPKVGGYEHYF. The rearrangement combines TRBV9 with TRBJ2-7; 7 bases in the middle match TRBD2. CDR1 and CDR2, looked up from the germline V gene, are SGDLS and YYNGEE. The CDR3 contains 14 residues, cysteine and phenylalanine counted. The sequence is cut down to CDR3 DNA, 42 bases in frame from base 1.